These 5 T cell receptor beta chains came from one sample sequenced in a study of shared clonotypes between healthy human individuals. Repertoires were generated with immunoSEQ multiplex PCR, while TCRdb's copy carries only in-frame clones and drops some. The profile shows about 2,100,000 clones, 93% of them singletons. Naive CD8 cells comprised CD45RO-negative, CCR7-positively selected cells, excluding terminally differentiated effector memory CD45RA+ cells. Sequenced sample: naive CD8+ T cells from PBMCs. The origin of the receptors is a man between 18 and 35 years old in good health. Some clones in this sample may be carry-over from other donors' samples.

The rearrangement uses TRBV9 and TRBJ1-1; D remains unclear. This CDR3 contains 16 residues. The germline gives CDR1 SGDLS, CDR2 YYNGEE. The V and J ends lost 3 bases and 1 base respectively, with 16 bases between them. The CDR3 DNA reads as TGTGCCAGCAGCGCTCCGGTGGCAGGCAAGAACACTGAAGCTTTCTTT. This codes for CASSAPVAGKNTEAFF.

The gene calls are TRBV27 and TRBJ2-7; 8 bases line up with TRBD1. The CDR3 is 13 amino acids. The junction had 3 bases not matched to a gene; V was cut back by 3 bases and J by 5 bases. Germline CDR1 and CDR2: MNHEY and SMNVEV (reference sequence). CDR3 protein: CASSLGRGHEQYF. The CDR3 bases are TGTGCCAGCAGTTTGGGCAGGGGGCACGAGCAGTACTTC.

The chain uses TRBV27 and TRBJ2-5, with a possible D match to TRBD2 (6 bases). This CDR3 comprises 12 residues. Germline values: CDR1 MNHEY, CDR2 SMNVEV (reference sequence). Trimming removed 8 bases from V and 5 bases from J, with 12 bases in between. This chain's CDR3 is CASGTPVETQYF. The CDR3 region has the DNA TGTGCCAGCGGGACTCCTGTGGAGACCCAGTACTTC.

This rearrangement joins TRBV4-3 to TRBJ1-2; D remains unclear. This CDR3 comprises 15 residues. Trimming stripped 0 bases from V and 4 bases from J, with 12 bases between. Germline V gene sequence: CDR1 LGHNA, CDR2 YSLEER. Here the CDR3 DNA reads TGCGCCAGCAGCCAAGATCGATCGCCCGGCTATGGCTACACCTTC. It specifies CASSQDRSPGYGYTF.

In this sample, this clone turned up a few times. DNA of the CDR3: TGTGCCAGTAGTATAGATGGGACTAGCGGGAGGTACGGGGAGCTGTTTTTT. This encodes CASSIDGTSGRYGELFF. The chain links TRBV19 to TRBJ2-2; TRBD2 agrees at 15 bases. The ends lost 0 bases at V and 7 bases at J; junction bases unmatched: 3. Germline V gene data show CDR1 as LNHDA and CDR2 as SQIVND (reference sequence). The CDR3 covers 17 residues.